This T cell receptor (beta chain) emerged from a study of blood T cells in healthy people across ages (dated by TCRdb to the mid-2010s). Notes on the research overall: Template switching captured roughly one uniquely barcoded TCR beta cDNA molecule per two T cells in model experiments. Age-related changes in TCR beta repertoire diversity were measured in the study by deep sequencing normalized with unique cDNA molecular identifiers. The donors were split into four age groups: young (average around 15 years), middle-aged (more than 35), aged (roughly 68) and long-lived (roughly 77). Donors of different ages were randomly distributed across sequencing lanes to avoid experimental bias. Using the same blood draw, the study looked at two additional independent replicas of 1 million unique cDNA reads for two donors, one aged 18 to 29 and the other aged 80 or older. What the research found in general, with its limitations: Because the CMV infection status of the donors was unknown, age-related changes in expanded clonotypes may potentially have been confounded. Estimates of total diversity from one million sequenced T cells were regarded as lower bounds and underestimates. Compared with the aged group, the long-lived group had more naive CD4+ T cells, fewer expanded clones and increased TCR diversity, suggesting age selection. Bulk unsorted PBMC profiling prevented conclusive comparison of naive and antigen-experienced compartments. A strong correlation was found between observed TCR beta diversity and the percentage of naive T cells measured by flow cytometry. As age increased, observed TCR beta diversity per million T cells dropped in a roughly linear way, and a significant reduction was already evident by age about 40.

The CDR3, from cysteine to phenylalanine, totals 16 residues. The DNA shown is the 48-base CDR3, in frame from base 1. V was cut back by 0 bases and J by 3 bases, leaving a gap of 14 bases between them. From a lookup of the germline V gene (reference sequence), CDR1 and CDR2 are MNHNY and SVGAGI. Donors were under 40 systemically healthy Caucasian individuals from Russia aged 6 to 90 years. Around 10 milliliters of peripheral blood were collected from each donor into EDTA-treated Vacutainer tubes. PBMCs were isolated by Ficoll-Paque density-gradient centrifugation, with at least 6 million obtained per sample. Total RNA, at least 5 micrograms per sample, was extracted from PBMCs with Trizol reagent. Naive CD45RAhigh/CD27high T cell percentages were measured by flow cytometry on a PBMC aliquot from every donor. Note on this clonotype: Its antigen specificity is not known. Base qualities are not at hand, and no much larger clone is one base apart.

Receptor libraries were prepared by 5' RACE. Sequenced using an Illumina HiSeq 2500. The second PCR ran for roughly 7 to 11 cycles and used a J-beta primer mix along with a sample-barcoded 5' primer. A template-switch 5' adaptor carrying 12 random nucleotides introduced a unique molecular identifier onto each TCR beta cDNA molecule. Each sample yielded at least 3 million CDR3-containing paired-end reads. All of the RNA was converted into first-strand cDNA using the Mint cDNA synthesis kit, with a TRBC-specific oligonucleotide serving as the primer. Following uracil-DNA glycosylase treatment, a first 18-cycle PCR with universal primers M1SS and BC2_uni_R was performed on all cDNA. The original methods were these. For normalization, 1 million high-quality reads, each with a distinct molecular identifier, were randomly selected from each sample. Reads sharing molecular identifiers were discarded rather than binned into consensus sequences. MiTCR, run with a Q25 quality threshold and the strictest error-elimination algorithm, handled CDR3 identification, clonotype clustering and error correction. A nonparametric unseen species model with Euler transformation was used to estimate a lower bound on total TCR beta diversity. The public reads were run again by TCRdb, first through fastp at Q25 and then through MiXCR, and only productive beta chains were kept. Identical CDR3 proteins give one entry, which carries the most common genes and DNA. TCRdb's processing, not the study's, gives the V and J calls here. Here the sample has approximately 820,000 distinct CDR3 sequences; roughly 44% occur a single time. Clones ranked in the top ten supply under 20% of the sample.

In this chain, TRBV6-6 is recombined with TRBJ2-5; perhaps TRBD2 is the D gene, with 5 bases matching. The material sequenced was blood. The receptor was isolated from a man aged 60-69 years in good health. Here the CDR3 is given as CASSYSIGRTEETQYF. The DNA sequence is given as TGTGCCAGCAGTTACTCAATAGGGAGAACTGAAGAGACCCAGTACTTC.